This T cell receptor beta chain was sequenced for a study of identifying expanded T cells in peripheral blood. General study results and limits: Over about two and four weeks, about 15 and 18 clones changed, versus around 1.2 between replicates. Variance in clone template counts between approximately 2-week samples significantly increased with total template count across all healthy donors.

Trimming cost V 3 bases and J 9 bases, with 12 bases left between them. Germline V lookup: CDR1 SEHNR, CDR2 FQNEAQ (reference sequence). This CDR3 is 13 amino acids long. Collection occurred without any documented infections or immune events in donors. Method: immunoSEQ multiplex PCR; TCRdb's copy keeps in-frame clones and lacks some. Of roughly 120,000 clones in the sample, roughly 90% were seen once. With respect to this clone: Its antigen remains unidentified.

Sequenced input: blood. The receptor was isolated from a person aged 18 to 75 in good health. The chain uses TRBV7-9 and TRBJ1-5; D unresolved. In DNA, the CDR3 is TGTGCCAGCAGCTTGACACCCGAAGGGCCCCAGCATTTT. It codes for CASSLTPEGPQHF.